Each of the 3 T cell receptor beta chains below was sequenced from the same sample in a study of OX40 agonist ivuxolimab in advanced cancers. Assay used: immunoSEQ multiplex PCR; TCRdb lists only in-frame clones, some missing. The data contain about 45,000 clones, around 84% of them seen just once; the ten biggest clones take up 2.6%. Here the sequenced sample was CD4+ or CD8+ T cells sorted from blood, taken in a trial of the OX40 agonist ivuxolimab. These TCRs come from an adult with an advanced solid tumor such as melanoma, head and neck, liver or kidney cancer.

The rearrangement joins TRBV6-5 to TRBJ2-7; maybe TRBD1 (7 bases). Trimming shortened V by 2 bases and J by 6 bases, and 14 bases separated the two germline ends. Germline assignment: CDR1 MNHEY and CDR2 SVGAGI. This CDR3 is 14 amino acids long. As DNA, the CDR3 is TGTGCCAGCAGTTACCCTCGACAGGGAGGCGAGCAGTACTTC. Its translation is CASSYPRQGGEQYF.

The chain carries TRBV2 and TRBJ2-2; D remains unclear. Per the germline V gene, CDR1 is SNHLY and CDR2 is FYNNEI. CDR3 length equals 13 residues. V was pared by 7 bases and J by 4 bases, with 10 bases between. The chain's CDR3 is CASTLRVTGELFF. The CDR3 DNA reads TGTGCCAGCACCTTAAGGGTCACCGGGGAGCTGTTTTTT.

The chain recombines TRBV5-6 with TRBJ1-1; TRBD1 matches 7 bases. Germline V gene sequence: CDR1 SGHDT, CDR2 YYEEEE. Trimming at V came to 4 bases and at J to 1 base, leaving 1 base not matched to a gene. This CDR3 contains 13 residues. CDR3 residues: CASSRQGNTEAFF. In nucleotides, the CDR3 is TGTGCCAGCAGCCGACAGGGGAACACTGAAGCTTTCTTT.